This TCR beta chain was profiled in a study of blood T cell repertoires in COVID-19. Looking at the study overall: Donors in the United States, Italy and Spain gave samples during acute or convalescent COVID-19. T cells, B-cell-depleted T cells, or PBMCs supplied cDNA or gDNA.

Deletions cut 4 bases from V and 0 bases from J, with 13 bases between. This CDR3 has 16 residues. In germline, CDR1 is LGHDT, CDR2 YNNKEL (reference sequence). Measured with immunoSEQ multiplex PCR; TCRdb has only the in-frame clones, and not every one. The sample shows about 230,000 clones, over 70% of them seen only once. This chain links TRBV3-1 (or the pseudogene TRBV3-2) with TRBJ2-1, with D possibly being TRBD2 (6 bases). The sequence derives from a woman older than 75 with acute or convalescent COVID-19. Sequenced sample: peripheral blood. The DNA for the CDR3 is TGTGCCAGCAGCCCACAAGGAGGGAACTCCTACAATGAGCAGTTCTTC. Its protein product is CASSPQGGNSYNEQFF.